This T cell receptor beta chain was sequenced for a study of response to subunit inactivated influenza vaccine. The germline V gene encodes CDR1 SGHTA and CDR2 FQGNSA. The CDR3 covers 12 residues. The V end lost 5 bases, the J end lost 6 bases, and 8 bases lay between the germline ends. Study-level findings and limits: Authors proposed each seasonal influenza vaccination draws in few new T cells.

TCRdb re-analysed the RT-PCR reads in MiXCR, keeping a single row per CDR3 protein. The table shows over 300,000 distinct CDR3 sequences, with 21% occurring only once. As to this clonotype: Antigen unknown.

This TCR came from a man aged 45-69 years who received an inactivated influenza vaccine. This chain joins TRBV7-2 and TRBJ2-1; TRBD2 might be the D (6 bases). The sample in question was PBMCs from blood, obtained less than 22 months after vaccination. CDR3 DNA: TGTGCCAGCAGCCGGGACTTCAATGAGCAGTTCTTC. Residues: CASSRDFNEQFF.